At least ten counts were recorded for the clone carrying this T cell receptor beta chain. TCRdb independently ran MiXCR on the multiplex PCR reads; one entry per CDR3 protein. The profile covers 130,000 or so distinct CDR3 sequences, with around 20% appearing a single time and roughly 2.6% taken by the ten largest. The data were obtained in a study of breast tumors, draining lymph nodes, adjacent tissues. Trimming removed 0 bases at V and 7 bases at J, with 24 bases between. The germline V gene has CDR1 KGHDR and CDR2 SFDVKD. This CDR3 is 19 amino acids long. Breast cancer patients provided tissue from their axillary draining lymph nodes.

The origin of this receptor is a female donor with breast cancer. Some clones in this sample may be carry-over from other donors' samples. The J gene is TRBJ2-1, the V gene TRBV24-1, with D possibly matching TRBD1 (6 bases). Sequencing used axillary lymph node tissue. CDR3 loop: CATSDLSFAGSGARNEQFF. CDR3 bases: TGTGCCACCAGTGATTTGAGTTTTGCCGGATCAGGGGCCAGGAATGAGCAGTTCTTC.